Given below is one T cell receptor beta chain in context. The CDR3 sequence is 13 residues long. CDR1 and CDR2 from the germline V gene are SGHTA and FQGNSA. J gave up 7 bases and V 5 bases, and 5 bases lay outside the gene matches. The data are from a study of technical replicates of blood from a few donors. The method was immunoSEQ multiplex PCR; TCRdb's version includes in-frame clones alone and lacks a portion of them. The sample yields 74,000 or so clones, roughly 96% seen once. Sequenced sample: T cells isolated from PBMCs. This clonotype originated in a human donor in good health. The rearrangement joins TRBV7-2 to TRBJ1-5; 7 bases agree with TRBD1. DNA for the CDR3: TGTGCCAGCAGCATACGACAGGGCCAGCCCCAGCATTTT. It yields the protein CASSIRQGQPQHF.